What follows describes a single T cell receptor (beta chain). This CDR3 is built from 15 residues. From germline, CDR1 is SGHRS and CDR2 YFSETQ. The ends were cut back, 0 bases at V and 3 bases at J, with 10 bases in the middle. This table comes from immunoSEQ multiplex PCR, and its TCRdb copy is limited to in-frame clones, with some not included. The repertoire holds over 250,000 clones, about 86% seen once, with approximately 4% in the top ten. The source of the sample is a study of blood T cell repertoires in COVID-19. Study information: COVID-19 samples, acute and convalescent, were from the United States, Italy and Spain.

The sequenced material came from PBMCs or T cells enriched from blood (not recorded which). The origin of this receptor is a young man with acute COVID-19. The chain recombines TRBV5-1 with TRBJ1-3; D remains unclear. CDR3 region: CASSLEAGSGNTIYF. The DNA of the CDR3 is TGCGCCAGCAGCTTGGAGGCGGGAAGTGGAAACACCATATATTTT.